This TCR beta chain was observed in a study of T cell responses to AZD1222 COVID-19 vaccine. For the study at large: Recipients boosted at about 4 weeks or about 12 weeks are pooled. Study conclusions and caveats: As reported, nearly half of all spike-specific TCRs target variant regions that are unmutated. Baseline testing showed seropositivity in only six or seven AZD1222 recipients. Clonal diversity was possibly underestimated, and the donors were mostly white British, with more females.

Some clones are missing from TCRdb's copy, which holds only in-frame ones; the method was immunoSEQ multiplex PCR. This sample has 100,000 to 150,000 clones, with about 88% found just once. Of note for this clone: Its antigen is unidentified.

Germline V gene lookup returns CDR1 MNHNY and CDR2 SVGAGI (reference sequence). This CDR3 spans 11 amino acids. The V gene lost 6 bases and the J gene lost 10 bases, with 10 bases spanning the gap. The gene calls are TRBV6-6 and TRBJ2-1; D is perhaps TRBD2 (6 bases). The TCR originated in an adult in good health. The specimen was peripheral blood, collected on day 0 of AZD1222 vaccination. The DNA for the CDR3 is TGTGCCAGCAGCACCGCGGGAGAGCAGTTCTTC. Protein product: CASSTAGEQFF.